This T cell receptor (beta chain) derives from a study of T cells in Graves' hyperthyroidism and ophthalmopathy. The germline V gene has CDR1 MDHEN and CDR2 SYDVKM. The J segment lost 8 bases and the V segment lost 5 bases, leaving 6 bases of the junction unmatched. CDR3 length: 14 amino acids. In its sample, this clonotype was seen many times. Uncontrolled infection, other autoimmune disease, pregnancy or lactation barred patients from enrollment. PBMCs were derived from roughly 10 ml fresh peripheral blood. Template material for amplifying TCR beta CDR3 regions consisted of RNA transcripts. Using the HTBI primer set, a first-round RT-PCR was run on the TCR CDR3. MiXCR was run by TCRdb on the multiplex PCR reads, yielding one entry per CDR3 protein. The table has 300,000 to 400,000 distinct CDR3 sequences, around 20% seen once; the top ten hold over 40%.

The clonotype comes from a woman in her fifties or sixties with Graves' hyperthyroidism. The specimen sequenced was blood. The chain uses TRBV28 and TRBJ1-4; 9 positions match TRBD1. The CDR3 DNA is TGTGCCAGCAGTAACAGGGGGCGTGTGGAAAAACTGTTTTTT. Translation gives CASSNRGRVEKLFF.